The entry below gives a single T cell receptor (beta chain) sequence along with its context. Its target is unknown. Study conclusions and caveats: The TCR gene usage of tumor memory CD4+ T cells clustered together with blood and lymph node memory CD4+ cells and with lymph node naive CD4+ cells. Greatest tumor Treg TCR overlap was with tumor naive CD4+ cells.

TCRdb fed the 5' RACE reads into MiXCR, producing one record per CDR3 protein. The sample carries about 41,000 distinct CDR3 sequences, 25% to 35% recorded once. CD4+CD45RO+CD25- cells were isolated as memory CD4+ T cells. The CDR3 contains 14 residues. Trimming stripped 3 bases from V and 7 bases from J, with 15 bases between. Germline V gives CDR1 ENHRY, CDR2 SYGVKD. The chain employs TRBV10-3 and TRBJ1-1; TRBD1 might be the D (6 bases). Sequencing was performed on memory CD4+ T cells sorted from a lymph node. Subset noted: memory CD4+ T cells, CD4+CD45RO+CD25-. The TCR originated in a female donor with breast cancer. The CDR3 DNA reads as TGTGCCATCAGTGAAACAGGGAAGGTCGGTGAAGCTTTCTTT. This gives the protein CAISETGKVGEAFF.